A single sample gave rise to the 26 T cell receptor beta chains below, sequenced in a study of shared clonotypes between healthy human individuals (dated by TCRdb to the early 2020s). Library preparation used the immunoSEQ multiplex PCR assay. TCRdb holds this immuneACCESS table with in-frame rearrangements only. Some clones are missing; in checked studies, unresolved V genes explain under half, and the rest has no known cause. Present in this sample are roughly 2,300,000 clones, 85% to 95% of which were seen just once. The ten largest clones take up about 0.41% of the sample. Sequenced: naive CD4+ T cells from PBMCs. The label giving this sample's cell subset or site can be read as: CD45RA+ positively selected. These receptors all come from a man in his late teens or twenties in good health. Some clones in this sample may be carry-over from other donors' samples.

The CDR3 region has the DNA TGTGCCAGCACTACAGTAGCTGGAAACACCATATATTTT. Translated: CASTTVAGNTIYF. The V call is TRBV6-1, the J call TRBJ1-3; the D is unclear. Germline assignment: CDR1 MNHNS and CDR2 SASEGT. CDR3 length: 13 residues. V lost 7 bases and J lost 2, with 9 bases in between.

The chain uses TRBV7-9 and TRBJ2-3; maybe TRBD2 (6 bases). The CDR3 totals 18 residues. V was clipped by 3 bases and J by 0 bases, with 19 bases between them. Germline CDR1 and CDR2: SEHNR and FQNEAQ (reference sequence). Here the CDR3 reads CASSFPGGSFGSTDTQYF. The CDR3 nucleotides are TGTGCCAGCAGCTTTCCCGGGGGTTCGTTCGGAAGCACAGATACGCAGTATTTT.

This clone occurred once. The chain is built from TRBV5-1 and TRBJ2-7; D may be TRBD1 (6 bases). The CDR3 spans 15 residues. Germline CDR1 and CDR2: SGHRS and YFSETQ. V was trimmed by 3 bases and J by 2 bases, leaving 15 bases between them. CDR3 region: CASSSSGTSTYEQYF. For the CDR3, the DNA is TGCGCCAGCAGCTCCAGTGGGACATCCACCTACGAGCAGTACTTC.

The chain carries TRBV7-6 and TRBJ2-2; D not resolved. The CDR3 contains 15 residues. Germline V lookup: CDR1 SGHVS, CDR2 FNYEAQ. V dropped 1 base and J dropped 5 bases, with 11 bases sitting between them. CDR3 bases: TGTGCCAGCAGCTTAGGGCTGGGTTGGACCGGGGAGCTGTTTTTT. Protein: CASSLGLGWTGELFF.

The chain joins TRBV6-5 to TRBJ2-3; D is tentatively TRBD1 or TRBD2 (6 bases each). V was cut by 6 bases and J by 10 bases, with 20 bases left in between. Looked up from germline, CDR1 is MNHEY and CDR2 is SVGAGI. The CDR3 loop spans 14 amino acids. Here the CDR3 reads CASRGGSGDRAQYF. CDR3 bases: TGTGCCAGCAGAGGGGGTAGCGGAGACAGAGCGCAGTATTTT.

The J gene is TRBJ2-3, the V gene TRBV30; D remains ambiguous. Germline CDR1 GTSNPN, CDR2 SVGIG (reference sequence). Trimming took off 0 bases at V and 1 base at J, with 14 bases between the two ends. There are 16 residues in the CDR3. CDR3 region: CAWSVGKRFGTDTQYF. The CDR3 DNA sequence: TGTGCCTGGAGTGTTGGGAAACGTTTCGGCACAGATACGCAGTATTTT. The full variable domain, rest sourced from reference TRBV30 and TRBJ2-3, is SQTIHQWPATLVQPVGSPLSLECTVEGTSNPNLYWYRQAAGRGLQLLFYSVGIGQISSEVPQNLSASRPQDRQFILSSKKLLLSDSGFYLCAWSVGKRFGTDTQYFGPGTRLTVL.

The gene calls are TRBV29-1 and TRBJ2-2; D is possibly TRBD2 (6 bases). CDR1 SQVTM and CDR2 ANQGSEA come from the germline V gene. The CDR3 loop spans 14 amino acids. V was clipped by 4 bases and J by 1 base, with 10 bases between them. The CDR3 sequence: CSVVTSRNTGELFF. The CDR3, as DNA: TGCAGCGTTGTAACTAGCAGGAACACCGGGGAGCTGTTTTTT.

This chain connects TRBV6-5 to TRBJ1-2, with 8 bases that match TRBD1. Germline lookup yields CDR1 MNHEY and CDR2 SVGAGI. The CDR3 loop spans 14 amino acids. Trimming took 2 bases from V and 8 from J; bases not matched to a gene: 7. The CDR3 bases are TGTGCCAGCAGTTACACCCGGACAGGGCAAGGCTACACCTTC. Translation gives CASSYTRTGQGYTF.

The chain couples TRBV9 to TRBJ2-2; tentatively, D is TRBD1 (7 bases). CDR1 SGDLS and CDR2 YYNGEE come from the germline V gene. The V end lost 0 bases, the J end lost 6 bases, and 12 bases lay between the germline ends. This CDR3 region has 15 residues. CDR3 DNA sequence: TGTGCCAGCAGCGTAGCCCAGGGGGGCTCCGGGGAGCTGTTTTTT. Its translation: CASSVAQGGSGELFF.

The rearrangement links TRBV5-6 to TRBJ1-1; the match to TRBD1 covers 9 bases. This CDR3 has 15 residues. V was pared by 3 bases and J by 5 bases, with 8 bases of the junction left unmatched. Germline CDR1 is SGHDT and CDR2 is YYEEEE. The CDR3 nucleotides are TGTGCCAGCAGCTCCCTAAGACAGGGGGGGACTGAAGCTTTCTTT. Protein: CASSSLRQGGTEAFF.

The CDR3 DNA is TGCAGCGTTGTCAGCGATTCCTATGGCTACACCTTC. The encoded protein is CSVVSDSYGYTF. The J gene is TRBJ1-2, the V gene TRBV29-1; no definite D call. The CDR3 runs to 12 residues. Trimming stripped 4 bases from V and 4 bases from J, with 10 bases between. Per germline, CDR1 SQVTM and CDR2 ANQGSEA.

This chain links TRBV7-9 with TRBJ1-2; possibly TRBD1 for D (5 bases). Deletions cut 3 bases from V and 4 bases from J, with 15 bases between. The CDR3 is 15 residues long. The V gene's germline CDR1 is SEHNR and CDR2 FQNEAQ (reference sequence). Here the CDR3 DNA reads TGTGCCAGCAGCTTCGGGGCCCTTCAAGGCTATGGCTACACCTTC. Translating gives CASSFGALQGYGYTF.

This clone was recorded once. The rearrangement links TRBV7-8 to TRBJ2-7, with 10 bases fitting TRBD1. V lost 1 base and J lost 1; bases outside the gene matches: 4. This CDR3 contains 16 residues. Germline-derived CDR1 and CDR2 are SGHVS and FQNEAQ. DNA for the CDR3: TGTGCCAGCAGCTTAGGACAGGGGGCGAGGTCCTACGAGCAGTACTTC. It specifies CASSLGQGARSYEQYF.

This chain connects TRBV18 to TRBJ1-2; 7 bases fit TRBD1. CDR1 and CDR2 from the germline V gene are KGHSH and LQKENI. This CDR3 has 15 residues. V dropped 1 base and J dropped 6; count of bases not matched to a gene: 8. As DNA, the CDR3 is TGTGCCAGCTCACCACTCATCGGGACAGTCCATGGCTACACCTTC. Its protein product is CASSPLIGTVHGYTF.

The CDR3 region is CASSAHRTGRLPNTGELFF. The CDR3 nucleotides read TGTGCCAGTAGTGCCCACCGAACAGGGAGGTTGCCGAACACCGGGGAGCTGTTTTTT. V is TRBV19 and J is TRBJ2-2; the D gene could be TRBD1 or TRBD2 (6 bases each). Germline lookup yields CDR1 LNHDA and CDR2 SQIVND (reference sequence). Deletions cut 5 bases from V and 0 bases from J, with 22 bases between. The CDR3 totals 19 residues.

The chain uses TRBV5-1 and TRBJ1-4; the D gene is possibly TRBD1 (6 bases). The V end lost 4 bases, the J end lost 0 bases, and 10 bases lay between the germline ends. The CDR3 is 15 residues long. CDR1 SGHRS and CDR2 YFSETQ come from the germline V gene. The CDR3 sequence is CASSLQGTTNEKLFF. In nucleotides, the CDR3 is TGCGCCAGCAGCCTACAGGGAACAACTAATGAAAAACTGTTTTTT.

The genes are TRBV29-1 and TRBJ1-5; D ambiguous. V lost 4 bases, J lost 5 bases, and 12 bases lay in between. There are 13 residues in the CDR3. CDR1 is SQVTM, CDR2 ANQGSEA, per germline. CDR3 DNA: TGCAGCGTTGCTCAGGCGGGCGATCAGCCCCAGCATTTT. Its translation: CSVAQAGDQPQHF.

The genes are TRBV6-5 and TRBJ2-7; either TRBD1 or TRBD2 may supply D (5 bases each). This CDR3 is 15 amino acids long. Deletions cut 6 bases from V and 0 bases from J, with 15 bases between. Per the germline V gene, CDR1 is MNHEY and CDR2 is SVGAGI. CDR3 sequence: CASRRRTDSSYEQYF. Here the CDR3 DNA reads TGTGCCAGCAGACGCCGGACTGACAGCTCCTACGAGCAGTACTTC.

This chain connects TRBV20-1 to TRBJ1-3; D uncertain. Trimming stripped 4 bases from V and 4 bases from J, with 5 bases between. Germline V gene data show CDR1 as DFQATT and CDR2 as SNEGSKA (reference sequence). This CDR3 spans 11 amino acids. CDR3 in amino acids: CSAIEGNTIYF. The CDR3 nucleotides are TGCAGTGCTATTGAAGGAAACACCATATATTTT.

The gene calls are TRBV11-2 and TRBJ1-1, with 10 bases that match TRBD1. Per germline, CDR1 SGHAT and CDR2 FQNNGV. This CDR3 contains 14 residues. V was clipped by 5 bases and J by 5 bases; unmatched bases: 5. The CDR3 region has the DNA TGTGCCAGCAGCCGACAGGGGGCGGGTACTGAAGCTTTCTTT. Amino acids: CASSRQGAGTEAFF.

The V gene is TRBV5-4, the J gene TRBJ2-7, with 9 bases lining up with TRBD2. J lost 5 bases, V lost 1 base, and 10 bases had no gene match. This CDR3 region has 16 residues. Germline assignment: CDR1 SGHNT and CDR2 YYREEE (reference sequence). CDR3 DNA: TGTGCCAGCAGCTTGTCCGCGGGAGGGCCGAGAAACGAGCAGTACTTC. Protein: CASSLSAGGPRNEQYF.

This chain's CDR3 is CASRGAGTLNEKLFF. CDR3 DNA: TGCGCCAGCCGCGGCGCCGGAACACTTAATGAAAAACTGTTTTTT. V gene TRBV5-1 combines with J gene TRBJ1-4; D uncertain. Trimming removed 7 bases at V and 4 bases at J, with 17 bases between. The CDR3 is made up of 15 amino acids. Germline V gene lookup returns CDR1 SGHRS and CDR2 YFSETQ. Full variable domain (outside the CDR3, taken from reference TRBV5-1 and TRBJ1-4): KAGVTQTPRYLIKTRGQQVTLSCSPISGHRSVSWYQQTPGQGLQFLFEYFSETQRNKGNFPGRFSGRQFSNSRSEMNVSTLELGDSALYLCASRGAGTLNEKLFFGSGTQLSVL.

V gene TRBV27 combines with J gene TRBJ2-2; no clear D. The CDR3 extends over 12 amino acids. Between the trimmed V and J ends, which lost 3 bases and 6 bases, there was a span of 5 bases. Germline V gene data show CDR1 as MNHEY and CDR2 as SMNVEV (reference sequence). The CDR3 DNA follows: TGTGCCAGCAGTTTTAATTCCGGGGAGCTGTTTTTT. It translates to CASSFNSGELFF.

CDR3 region: CASTSGGNQPQHF. The CDR3, as DNA: TGTGCCAGCACCTCGGGCGGCAATCAGCCCCAGCATTTT. The genes are TRBV7-9 and TRBJ1-5; D remains ambiguous. CDR1 SEHNR and CDR2 FQNEAQ come from the germline V gene (reference sequence). V lost 7 bases and J lost 2, with 9 bases in between. The length of the CDR3 is 13 residues. Looking up the rest from reference TRBV7-9 and TRBJ1-5 gives the full variable domain: DTGVSQNPRHKITKRGQNVTFRCDPISEHNRLYWYRQTLGQGPEFLTYFQNEAQLEKSRLLSDRFSAERPKGSFSTLEIQRTEQGDSAMYLCASTSGGNQPQHFGDGTRLSIL.

The chain joins TRBV19 to TRBJ1-3; 8 nucleotides agree with TRBD1. Unmatched junction bases numbered 8, after V lost 3 bases and J lost 7 bases. The length of the CDR3 is 15 residues. From germline, CDR1 is LNHDA and CDR2 SQIVND (reference sequence). CDR3 sequence reads: CASSIRTGSRNTIYF. In DNA, the CDR3 is TGTGCCAGTAGTATTCGGACAGGGAGCAGGAACACCATATATTTT.

The chain recombines TRBV11-2 with TRBJ1-6, with D perhaps TRBD1 (5 bases). Germline V CDR1 and CDR2: SGHAT, FQNNGV. Deletions cut 5 bases from V and 3 bases from J, with 20 bases between. The CDR3 contains 18 residues. The CDR3 sequence is CASSLSGQGPFYNSPLHF. Written as DNA, the CDR3 is TGTGCCAGCAGCCTAAGTGGGCAGGGCCCCTTCTATAATTCACCCCTCCACTTT.